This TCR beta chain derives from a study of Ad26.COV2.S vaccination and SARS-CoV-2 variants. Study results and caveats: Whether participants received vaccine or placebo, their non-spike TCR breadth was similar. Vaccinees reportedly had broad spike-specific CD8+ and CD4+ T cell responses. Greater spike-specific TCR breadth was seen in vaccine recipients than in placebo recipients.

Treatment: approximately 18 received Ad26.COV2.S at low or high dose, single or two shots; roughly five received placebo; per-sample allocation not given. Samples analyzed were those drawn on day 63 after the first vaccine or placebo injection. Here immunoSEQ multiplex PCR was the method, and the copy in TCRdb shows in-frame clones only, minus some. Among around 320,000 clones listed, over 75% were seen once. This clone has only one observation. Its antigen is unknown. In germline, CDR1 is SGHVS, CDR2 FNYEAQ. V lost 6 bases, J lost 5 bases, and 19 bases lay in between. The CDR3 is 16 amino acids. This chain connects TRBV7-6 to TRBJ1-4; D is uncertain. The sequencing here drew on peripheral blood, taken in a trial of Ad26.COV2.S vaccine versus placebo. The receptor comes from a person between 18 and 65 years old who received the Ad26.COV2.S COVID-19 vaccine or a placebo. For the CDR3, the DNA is TGTGCCAGCAGTCAGTCCCAACTGGGGTTGAATGAAAAACTGTTTTTT. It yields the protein CASSQSQLGLNEKLFF.